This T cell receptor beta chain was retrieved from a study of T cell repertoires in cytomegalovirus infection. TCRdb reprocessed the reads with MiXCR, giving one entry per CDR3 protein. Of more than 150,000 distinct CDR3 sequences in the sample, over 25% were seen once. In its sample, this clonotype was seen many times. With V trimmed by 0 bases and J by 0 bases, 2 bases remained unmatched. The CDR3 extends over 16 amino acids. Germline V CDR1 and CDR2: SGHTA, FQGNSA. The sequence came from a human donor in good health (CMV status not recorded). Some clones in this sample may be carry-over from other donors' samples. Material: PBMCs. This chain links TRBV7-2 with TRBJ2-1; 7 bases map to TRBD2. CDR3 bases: TGTGCCAGCAGCTTAGCAGCGGGGATCTCCTACAATGAGCAGTTCTTC. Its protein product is CASSLAAGISYNEQFF.